This T cell receptor beta chain was captured by sequencing in a study of blood T cell repertoires in COVID-19. Assay: immunoSEQ multiplex PCR; the TCRdb copy retains only in-frame clones and omits some. The sample contains approximately 200,000 clones, roughly 80% of which appear only once. The receptor comes from a woman younger than 45 who had recovered from COVID-19. Sequenced sample: PBMCs or T cells enriched from blood (not recorded which).

The CDR3: CASTAAGRVLEAFF. As DNA, the CDR3 is TGTGCCAGCACCGCCGCGGGACGAGTACTTGAAGCTTTCTTT. The chain couples TRBV11-2 to TRBJ1-1; D might be TRBD1 (5 bases). Between the trimmed V and J ends, which lost 7 bases and 7 bases, there was a span of 19 bases. This CDR3 has 14 amino acids. CDR1 SGHAT and CDR2 FQNNGV come from the germline V gene.